Reported below is one T cell receptor beta chain. Its antigen remains unidentified. The CDR3 has 15 amino acids. Trimming cost V 6 bases and J 0 bases, with 11 bases left between them. Per the germline V gene, CDR1 is MNHEY and CDR2 is SVGAGI. The time point denotes: blood 2 weeks post-SBRT. Treatment indicated: 15 Gy SBRT to primary tumor, nephrectomy 4 weeks later. Serial blood draws occurred at baseline and 2 and 4 weeks post-SBRT. Sequencing used immunoSEQ multiplex PCR; TCRdb keeps in-frame clones, though not all of them. The sample shows about 150,000 clones, 87% of them seen only once. This sample is drawn from a study of radiation and T cells in renal cell carcinoma. The wider study: Nephrectomy followed 15 Gy stereotactic body radiation by 4 weeks. Whole-study results and caveats: No pretreatment tumor biopsies were available for baseline clonotypes. In blood, top tumor clones expanded by 2 weeks, shrinking by 4.

The chain recombines TRBV6-5 with TRBJ2-2; D gene uncertain. The source material was blood, sampled from a patient whose treatment included radiotherapy and nephrectomy. The sequence was obtained from a woman aged 50 to 65 with renal cell carcinoma. The CDR3 nucleotides read TGTGCCAGCAGAGACTCTGCCGCGAACACCGGGGAGCTGTTTTTT. This translates into CASRDSAANTGELFF.